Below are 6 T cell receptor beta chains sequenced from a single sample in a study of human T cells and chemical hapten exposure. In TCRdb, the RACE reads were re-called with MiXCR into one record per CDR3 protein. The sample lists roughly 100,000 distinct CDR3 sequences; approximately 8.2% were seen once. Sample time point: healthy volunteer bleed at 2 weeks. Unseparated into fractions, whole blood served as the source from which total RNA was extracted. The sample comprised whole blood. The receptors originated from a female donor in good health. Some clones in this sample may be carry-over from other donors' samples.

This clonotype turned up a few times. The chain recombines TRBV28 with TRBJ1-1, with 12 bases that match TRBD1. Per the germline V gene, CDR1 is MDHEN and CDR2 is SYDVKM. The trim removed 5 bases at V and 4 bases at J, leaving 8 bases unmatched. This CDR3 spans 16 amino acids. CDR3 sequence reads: CASSTPWDRGLTEAFF. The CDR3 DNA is TGTGCCAGCAGTACCCCTTGGGACAGGGGGCTCACTGAAGCTTTCTTT.

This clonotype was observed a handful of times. CDR3 residues: CASRQSAGASQFF. The CDR3 DNA follows: TGTGCCAGCAGGCAAAGTGCGGGAGCTTCGCAGTTCTTC. The chain employs TRBV7-9 and TRBJ2-1; TRBD2 matches at 7 bases. The CDR3 has 13 amino acids. Germline assignment: CDR1 SEHNR and CDR2 FQNEAQ (reference sequence). V dropped 6 bases and J dropped 12; count of bases not matched to a gene: 11.

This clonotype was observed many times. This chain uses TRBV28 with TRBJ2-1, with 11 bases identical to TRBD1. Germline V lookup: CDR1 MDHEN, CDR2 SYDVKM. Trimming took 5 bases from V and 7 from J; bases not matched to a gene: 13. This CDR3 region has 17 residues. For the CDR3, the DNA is TGTGCCAGCAGTCCGGAACGACCGGGACAGGGGGTTAATGAGCAGTTCTTC. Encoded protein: CASSPERPGQGVNEQFF.

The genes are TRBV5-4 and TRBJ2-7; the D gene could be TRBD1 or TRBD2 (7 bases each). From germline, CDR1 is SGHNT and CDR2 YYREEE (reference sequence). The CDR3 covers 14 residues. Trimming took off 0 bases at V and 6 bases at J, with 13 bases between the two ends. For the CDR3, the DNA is TGTGCCAGCAGCTTGGGACAGGGAGGGACCGAGCAGTACTTC. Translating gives CASSLGQGGTEQYF.

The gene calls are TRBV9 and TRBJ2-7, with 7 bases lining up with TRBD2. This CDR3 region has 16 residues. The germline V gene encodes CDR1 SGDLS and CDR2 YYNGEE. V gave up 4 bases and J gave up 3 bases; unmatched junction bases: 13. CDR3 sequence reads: CASSTSGRGGFYEQYF. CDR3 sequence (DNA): TGTGCCAGCAGCACCTCAGGAAGGGGAGGGTTCTACGAGCAGTACTTC.

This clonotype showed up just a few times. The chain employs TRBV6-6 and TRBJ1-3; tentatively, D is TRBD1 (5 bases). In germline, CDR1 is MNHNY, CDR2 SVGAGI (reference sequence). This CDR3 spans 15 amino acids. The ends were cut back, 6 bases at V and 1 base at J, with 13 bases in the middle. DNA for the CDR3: TGTGCCAGCAGAGGGGCAGGAGCGTCTGGAAACACCATATATTTT. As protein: CASRGAGASGNTIYF.